The 4 T cell receptor beta chains given below trace back to one sample, sequenced in a study of blood T cell repertoires in COVID-19. Profiled with immunoSEQ multiplex PCR; TCRdb holds only in-frame clones, not every one. The table records 57,000 or so clones, approximately 84% of them present only once. The sequenced material came from peripheral blood. These receptor sequences come from a man aged 70-80 years with active COVID-19.

The V gene is TRBV7-3, the J gene TRBJ2-7; tentative D call: TRBD2 (6 bases). Germline V lookup: CDR1 SGHTA, CDR2 FQGTGA. Trimming took off 2 bases at V and 11 bases at J, with 19 bases between the two ends. This CDR3 is 14 amino acids long. The CDR3 coding sequence is TGTGCCAGCAGCTTAGACGGCGGGACCACGAGGAAGTACTTC. It translates to CASSLDGGTTRKYF.

The V call is TRBV29-1, the J call TRBJ2-5; D is undetermined. This CDR3 spans 13 amino acids. Germline CDR1 is SQVTM and CDR2 is ANQGSEA. The V end was cut by 3 bases, the J end by 2 bases, with 10 bases between. The CDR3 sequence: CSVDGAAQETQYF. The CDR3 DNA reads TGCAGCGTTGATGGTGCGGCTCAAGAGACCCAGTACTTC.

This sequence joins TRBV15 and TRBJ1-2, with a weak D call TRBD1 (5 bases). The length of the CDR3 is 14 residues. Trimming stripped 4 bases from V and 2 bases from J, with 11 bases between. CDR1 and CDR2 (germline): LNHNV, YYDKDF (reference sequence). This chain's CDR3 is CATSNPGFNYGYTF. The CDR3 region has the DNA TGTGCCACCAGCAATCCAGGGTTCAACTATGGCTACACCTTC.

The chain employs TRBV12-3 or TRBV12-4 and TRBJ2-1; weak D call: TRBD2 (5 bases). The V end was cut by 6 bases, the J end by 8 bases, with 14 bases between. The CDR3 has 13 amino acids. CDR3 bases: TGTGCCAGCAGCCGAACGGGCGGGCATGAGCAGTTCTTC. This encodes CASSRTGGHEQFF.